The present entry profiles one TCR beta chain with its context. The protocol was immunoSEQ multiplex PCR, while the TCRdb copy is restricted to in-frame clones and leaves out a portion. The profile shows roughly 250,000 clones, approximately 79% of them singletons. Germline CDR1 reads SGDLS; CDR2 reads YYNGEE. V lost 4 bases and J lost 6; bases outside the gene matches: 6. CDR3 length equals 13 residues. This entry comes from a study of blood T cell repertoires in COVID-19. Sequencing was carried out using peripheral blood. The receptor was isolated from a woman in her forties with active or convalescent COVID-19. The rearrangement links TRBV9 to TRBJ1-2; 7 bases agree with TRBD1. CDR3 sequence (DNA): TGTGCCAGCAGCACTCGGACAGGCGATGGCTACACCTTC. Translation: CASSTRTGDGYTF. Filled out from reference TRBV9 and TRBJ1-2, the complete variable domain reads DSGVTQTPKHLITATGQRVTLRCSPRSGDLSVYWYQQSLDQGLQFLIQYYNGEERAKGNILERFSAQQFPDLHSELNLSSLELGDSALYFCASSTRTGDGYTFGSGTRLTVV.